This TCR beta chain is from a study of blood T cells in healthy people across ages. In this sample, this clonotype turned up once. The antigen is undetermined. Trimming stripped 0 bases from V and 2 bases from J, with 12 bases between. Germline V gives CDR1 MNHEY, CDR2 SVGAGI. The CDR3 runs to 16 residues. Findings of the study overall: Measured against age, TCR beta diversity per million T cells decreased in a roughly linear manner. Both higher diversity and more naive CD4+ cells marked long-lived donors when set against aged donors. A conclusive naive versus antigen-experienced comparison was prevented by the unsorted PBMCs.

Next came a second PCR, run for about 7 to 12 cycles, which used a sample-barcoded 5' primer along with a J-beta primer mix. TCRdb processed the 5' RACE reads anew with MiXCR; each CDR3 protein has one entry. The profile shows about 1.1 million distinct CDR3 sequences, more than 30% of them singletons. This TCR derives from a man aged 18-30 years in good health. V is TRBV6-5 and J is TRBJ2-3; the D gene is possibly TRBD1 (6 bases). The sample taken for sequencing was blood. The chain's CDR3 is CASSYSQDSPTDTQYF. CDR3 coding DNA: TGTGCCAGCAGTTACTCTCAGGACAGTCCCACAGATACGCAGTATTTT.